The 13 T cell receptor beta chains given below trace back to one sample, sequenced in a study of CD8 T cells in ankylosing spondylitis. TCRdb recomputed calls from the 5' RACE reads with MiXCR, one row per CDR3 protein. This sample yields around 180,000 distinct CDR3 sequences, of which about an eighth are seen a single time; roughly 9.6% belongs to the top ten. Material for sequencing was blood, either unsorted or a sorted T cell fraction (not recorded which). These receptors were obtained from a female donor with ankylosing spondylitis or in good health (not recorded which).

This chain connects TRBV5-4 to TRBJ2-2, with 8 positions matching TRBD1. Trimming cost V 6 bases and J 5 bases; bases outside gene matches: 3. This CDR3 comprises 13 residues. Germline-derived CDR1 and CDR2 are SGHNT and YYREEE (reference sequence). CDR3 in DNA: TGTGCCAGCAAAGGACAGGGAACCGGGGAGCTGTTTTTT. It yields the protein CASKGQGTGELFF.

At least ten counts were recorded for this clonotype. The chain joins TRBV4-3 to TRBJ2-7; D perhaps matches TRBD1 (5 bases). CDR3 size: 14 residues. The germline V gene has CDR1 LGHNA and CDR2 YSLEER. V was pared by 1 base and J by 1 base, with 8 bases between. The CDR3 DNA reads TGCGCCAGCAGCCAAGGTAGGGGATCCTACGAGCAGTACTTC. Protein product: CASSQGRGSYEQYF.

This clonotype was observed a few times. The rearrangement joins TRBV7-2 to TRBJ1-6, with TRBD1 as a possible D gene (5 bases). In germline, CDR1 is SGHTA, CDR2 FQGNSA. V was pared by 7 bases and J by 10 bases, with 20 bases between. This CDR3 comprises 15 residues. The CDR3 DNA sequence: TGTGCCAGCACCTATCTTCCCCAGGGCCGATCACCCCTCCACTTT. Its translation is CASTYLPQGRSPLHF.

This clonotype was picked up many times. The DNA of the CDR3 is TGCAGCGTTCGGGGACAGGGCAGCTATAACTATGGCTACACCTTC. Translating it yields CSVRGQGSYNYGYTF. This chain joins TRBV29-1 and TRBJ1-2; 9 nucleotides line up with TRBD1. J lost 1 base, V lost 5 bases, and 8 bases had no gene match. Germline values: CDR1 SQVTM, CDR2 ANQGSEA. The CDR3 consists of 15 residues.

This clonotype was seen many times. The gene calls are TRBV20-1 and TRBJ2-3; 7 bases are a match to TRBD2. The germline V gene has CDR1 DFQATT and CDR2 SNEGSKA (reference sequence). The CDR3 is 13 residues long. CDR3 nucleotide sequence: TGCGGATGCCGGTCTAGCGGTGAGGATACGCAGTATTTT. Protein: CGCRSSGEDTQYF.

Concerning this clonotype itself: A much larger clone sits a single nucleotide away, making a read error possible. The rearrangement uses TRBV20-1 and TRBJ1-1; D is ambiguous. This CDR3 is 13 amino acids long. Germline V gene data show CDR1 as DFQATT and CDR2 as SNEGSKA (reference sequence). V lost 6 bases to trimming and J lost 4 bases, with 15 bases between them. This CDR3 reads CSAGRAAVTEAFF. The CDR3 DNA reads as TGCAGTGCCGGACGGGCGGCGGTCACTGAAGCTTTCTTT.

This clonotype was counted many times. This chain uses TRBV29-1 with TRBJ1-1; tentative D call: TRBD1 (5 bases). In germline, CDR1 is SQVTM, CDR2 ANQGSEA. This CDR3 comprises 14 residues. Trimming left V 6 bases short and J 2 bases short, with 16 bases between. The CDR3 reads CSVETMTVNTEAFF. CDR3 DNA sequence: TGCAGCGTCGAAACCATGACAGTAAACACTGAAGCTTTCTTT.

The chain employs TRBV11-3 and TRBJ1-1; D gene unclear. Germline CDR1 reads SGHNT; CDR2 reads YENEEA. CDR3 size: 15 residues. V shed 5 bases and J shed 3 bases, with 16 bases lying between them. CDR3 region: CASSPTLGSYTEAFF. As DNA, the CDR3 is TGTGCCAGCAGCCCGACCTTAGGAAGTTACACTGAAGCTTTCTTT.

This clonotype occurred a few times. V is TRBV5-1 and J is TRBJ2-5; either TRBD1 or TRBD2 may fit D (7 bases each). The germline gives CDR1 SGHRS, CDR2 YFSETQ. CDR3 size: 14 residues. V lost 3 bases, J lost 4 bases, and 13 bases lay in between. The CDR3 region has the DNA TGCGCCAGCAGCTCCAGGGGGGGGACAGAGACCCAGTACTTC. Translating it yields CASSSRGGTETQYF.

Only a few counts were recorded for this clonotype. This chain connects TRBV7-2 to TRBJ2-1; D is ambiguous. The CDR3 covers 14 residues. Looked up from germline, CDR1 is SGHTA and CDR2 is FQGNSA. Trimming cost V 0 bases and J 9 bases, with 12 bases left between them. The CDR3 is CASSLAGFGGEQFF. The CDR3 coding sequence is TGTGCCAGCAGCTTAGCTGGGTTTGGTGGTGAGCAGTTCTTC.

This clonotype was observed at least ten times. The chain links TRBV5-5 to TRBJ2-7; D remains unclear. This CDR3 is built from 12 residues. Trimming left V 4 bases short and J 3 bases short, with 8 bases between. The germline V gene encodes CDR1 SGHKS and CDR2 YYEKEE (reference sequence). CDR3 nucleotides: TGTGCCAGCAGCCGAGAAGTCTACGAGCAGTACTTC. This encodes CASSREVYEQYF.

This clonotype was counted ten times or more. The V call is TRBV12-3 or TRBV12-4, the J call TRBJ2-3, with D maybe TRBD2 (6 bases). The CDR3 length is 14 residues. V lost 3 bases, J lost 4 bases, and 11 bases lay in between. The CDR3 region has the DNA TGTGCCAGCAGTTTTCCCCGGGACTCAGATACGCAGTATTTT. It translates to CASSFPRDSDTQYF.

This clonotype was recorded many times. CDR3 amino acids: CSARDTLEGINEQFF. In DNA form, the CDR3 reads TGCAGTGCTAGAGATACGCTGGAGGGCATCAATGAGCAGTTCTTC. This sequence joins TRBV20-1 and TRBJ2-1; maybe TRBD2 (6 bases). The CDR3 spans 15 residues. V lost 0 bases and J lost 6, with 15 bases in between. Per the germline V gene, CDR1 is DFQATT and CDR2 is SNEGSKA (reference sequence).